Below, 21 T cell receptor beta chains from the same sample are listed, as sequenced in a study of shared clonotypes between healthy human individuals. Sequencing used immunoSEQ multiplex PCR; TCRdb keeps in-frame clones, though not all of them. The sample has around 99,000 clones; about 70% are singletons. Specimen: memory CD8+ T cells sorted from blood. Subset described: CD45RO+ cells pooled with CCR7-negative TemRA cells. The receptors here all came from a man aged 25 to 45 in good health.

V and J are TRBV6-6 and TRBJ2-1; 7 bases align to TRBD1. Per germline, CDR1 MNHNY and CDR2 SVGAGI (reference sequence). The CDR3 has 14 residues. With V trimmed by 8 bases and J by 5 bases, 9 bases remained unmatched. The CDR3, as DNA: TGTGCCAGCCAGACAGGGCCTGTTGACAATGAGCAGTTCTTC. It translates to CASQTGPVDNEQFF.

The chain employs TRBV19 and TRBJ2-1; TRBD2 might be the D (5 bases). The length of the CDR3 is 13 residues. V gave up 3 bases and J gave up 6 bases, with 9 bases separating them. Germline loops: CDR1 LNHDA, CDR2 SQIVND (reference sequence). The CDR3 DNA sequence: TGTGCCAGTAGTATCCTAGCTGGCAATGAGCAGTTCTTC. This translates into CASSILAGNEQFF.

This clone was detected once. The chain couples TRBV10-3 to TRBJ2-2; D gene uncertain. Germline V gene sequence: CDR1 ENHRY, CDR2 SYGVKD. Trimming removed 6 bases from V and 5 bases from J, with 19 bases in between. The CDR3 spans 16 residues. In DNA, the CDR3 is TGTGCCATCAGGAACACTGCGGATGGCGGTACCGGGGAGCTGTTTTTT. Protein: CAIRNTADGGTGELFF.

The chain is built from TRBV27 and TRBJ1-1; a possible D gene is TRBD1 (6 bases). CDR1 is MNHEY and CDR2 is SMNVEV in the germline V gene (reference sequence). The CDR3 spans 15 residues. V was pared by 3 bases and J by 3 bases, with 14 bases between. CDR3 DNA sequence: TGTGCCAGCAGTTTTTCAAACAGGGCCTACACTGAAGCTTTCTTT. Protein sequence: CASSFSNRAYTEAFF.

The V call is TRBV9, the J call TRBJ2-7, with 12 nucleotides matching TRBD2. In germline, CDR1 is SGDLS, CDR2 YYNGEE. The CDR3 has 14 amino acids. The V segment lost 4 bases and the J segment 9 bases; nucleotides outside the gene matches: 8. CDR3 loop: CASSSRTSGAGQYF. The CDR3 DNA reads TGTGCCAGCAGCTCGAGGACTAGCGGGGCCGGGCAGTACTTC.

The rearrangement joins TRBV29-1 to TRBJ2-1; 7 bases are a match to TRBD2. V shed 7 bases, J shed 0 bases, and the junction held 6 bases outside the gene matches. CDR1 and CDR2 (germline): SQVTM, ANQGSEA. The CDR3 extends over 14 amino acids. CDR3 sequence reads: CSDRAGSSYNEQFF. The CDR3 DNA follows: TGCAGCGACCGAGCGGGGAGCTCCTACAATGAGCAGTTCTTC.

This clone was picked up a small number of times. The rearrangement links TRBV6-1 to TRBJ2-3; D is possibly TRBD1 (7 bases). The ends were cut back, 2 bases at V and 4 bases at J, with 16 bases in the middle. This CDR3 has 16 residues. Germline V CDR1 and CDR2: MNHNS, SASEGT. The CDR3, as DNA: TGTGCCAGCAGTGAATGGACAGGCGGGGTCCCAGATACGCAGTATTTT. This sequence encodes CASSEWTGGVPDTQYF.

Worth noting for this clone: With only one base between it and a far larger clone, this is likely a read error. The CDR3 protein is CASSEMGTGELFF. CDR3 bases: TGTGCCAGCAGTGAAATGGGGACCGGGGAGCTGTTTTTT. The chain uses TRBV2 and TRBJ2-2, with no clear D. The CDR3 runs 13 residues. CDR1 is SNHLY, CDR2 FYNNEI, per germline. V was trimmed by 2 bases and J by 5 bases, leaving 6 bases between them.

The CDR3 loop is CASSLSVLGEQYF. The CDR3 DNA is TGTGCCAGCAGTTTGTCGGTTCTCGGCGAGCAGTACTTC. J is TRBJ2-7 and V is TRBV28; D is unresolved. V dropped 3 bases and J dropped 6 bases, with 12 bases sitting between them. CDR1 and CDR2 (germline): MDHEN, SYDVKM. The CDR3 loop spans 13 amino acids.

This chain joins TRBV7-2 and TRBJ2-7; TRBD2 aligns across 9 bases. CDR1 is SGHTA and CDR2 is FQGNSA in the germline V gene. V lost 5 bases and J lost 5; bases outside the gene matches: 7. The CDR3 has 14 amino acids. CDR3 loop: CASSPGTSYHEQYF. The CDR3 nucleotides are TGTGCCAGCAGCCCCGGGACTAGCTACCACGAGCAGTACTTC.

This clone has a handful of counts. V is TRBV6-5 and J is TRBJ1-2; unclear D gene. Per germline, CDR1 MNHEY and CDR2 SVGAGI. Trimming removed 6 bases from V and 5 bases from J, with 13 bases in between. The CDR3 contains 13 residues. The CDR3 DNA reads as TGTGCCAGCAGCGGACCGGGGTCGTATGGCTACACCTTC. Its protein product is CASSGPGSYGYTF.

This clone came up a few times. V gene TRBV27 combines with J gene TRBJ1-5, with 7 bases identical to TRBD1. V shed 4 bases and J 4 bases; nucleotides not matched to a gene: 10. Germline-derived CDR1 and CDR2 are MNHEY and SMNVEV (reference sequence). The CDR3 loop spans 16 amino acids. The CDR3: CASSSYLGQLNQPQHF. Written as DNA, the CDR3 is TGTGCCAGCAGTTCCTACCTGGGACAGCTTAATCAGCCCCAGCATTTT.

The V call is TRBV5-5, the J call TRBJ2-5; D is perhaps TRBD2 (5 bases). The CDR3 has 15 residues. Trimming pared 4 bases from V and 4 bases from J, leaving 17 bases between. From germline, CDR1 is SGHKS and CDR2 YYEKEE (reference sequence). The DNA of the CDR3 is TGTGCCAGCAGCGGATTACAGATCGAGGGAGAGACCCAGTACTTC. Translating it yields CASSGLQIEGETQYF.

V and J are TRBV7-2 and TRBJ2-1; 8 bases map to TRBD2. CDR3 length: 15 residues. Germline values: CDR1 SGHTA, CDR2 FQGNSA. The trim removed 5 bases at V and 0 bases at J, leaving 3 bases unmatched. The CDR3 nucleotides read TGTGCCAGCAGCCTTAGCGGGACCTCCTACAATGAGCAGTTCTTC. It encodes CASSLSGTSYNEQFF.

This clone was observed a single time. Within the sample, other DNA sequences also encode this same CDR3. The gene calls are TRBV20-1 and TRBJ1-1, with D unresolved. The CDR3 loop spans 10 amino acids. Germline lookup yields CDR1 DFQATT and CDR2 SNEGSKA (reference sequence). V was clipped by 3 bases and J by 10 bases, with 9 bases between them. The CDR3 nucleotides read TGCAGTGCTAGGGAGGGTGGAGCTTTCTTT. Amino acids: CSAREGGAFF.

The chain has TRBV6-1 and TRBJ2-3; 9 nucleotides line up with TRBD2. The CDR3 extends over 15 amino acids. V gave up 1 base and J gave up 7 bases; unmatched junction bases: 6. CDR1 MNHNS and CDR2 SASEGT come from the germline V gene. Here the CDR3 reads CASSEDGTSPYTQYF. The CDR3, as DNA: TGTGCCAGCAGTGAAGATGGGACTAGCCCATATACGCAGTATTTT.

V is TRBV6-1 and J is TRBJ2-6; D possibly corresponds to TRBD1 (6 bases). CDR1 MNHNS and CDR2 SASEGT come from the germline V gene. CDR3 length: 17 amino acids. V lost 1 base, J lost 0 bases, and 10 bases lay in between. CDR3 nucleotide sequence: TGTGCCAGCAGTGAAGTGGCAGGGGACTCTGGGGCCAACGTCCTGACTTTC. Translating gives CASSEVAGDSGANVLTF.

This clone has a single count. The chain has TRBV18 and TRBJ1-3, with D possibly being TRBD1 (6 bases). The V end was cut by 3 bases, the J end by 0 bases, with 15 bases between. The CDR3 has 17 amino acids. Germline CDR1 KGHSH, CDR2 LQKENI. The DNA of the CDR3 is TGTGCCAGCTCACCCCGCGGACAGCGAGCCTCTGGAAACACCATATATTTT. It encodes CASSPRGQRASGNTIYF. Drawing the rest from reference TRBV18 and TRBJ1-3, the complete variable domain is NAGVMQNPRHLVRRRGQEARLRCSPMKGHSHVYWYRQLPEEGLKFMVYLQKENIIDESGMPKERFSAEFPKEGPSILRIQQVVRGDSAAYFCASSPRGQRASGNTIYFGEGSWLTVV.

DNA of the CDR3: TGTGCCAGCAGTTTTGGTACAGGGGGCCTCGAGCAGTACTTC. It is translated as CASSFGTGGLEQYF. The rearrangement links TRBV27 to TRBJ2-7, with 9 bases aligning to TRBD1. Germline V gene sequence: CDR1 MNHEY, CDR2 SMNVEV (reference sequence). The CDR3 totals 14 residues. V gave up 3 bases and J gave up 6 bases; unmatched junction bases: 6.

The chain carries TRBV28 and TRBJ2-7; 7 bases map to TRBD1. From germline, CDR1 is MDHEN and CDR2 SYDVKM. This CDR3 has 13 amino acids. Losses at the gene ends were 10 bases for V and 2 bases for J; bases not matched to a gene: 8. The CDR3 DNA sequence: TGTGCCACACTGGGACAGCTAACCTACGAGCAGTACTTC. Protein product: CATLGQLTYEQYF.

The genes are TRBV5-1 and TRBJ1-1; D gene ambiguous. Trimming stripped 0 bases from V and 5 bases from J, with 5 bases between. The CDR3 has 12 amino acids. Germline V gene data show CDR1 as SGHRS and CDR2 as YFSETQ. The CDR3 sequence is CASSLESTEAFF. In nucleotides, the CDR3 is TGCGCCAGCAGCTTGGAATCTACTGAAGCTTTCTTT.